The entry that follows covers one TCR beta chain sequence. This entry is derived from a study of blood T cell repertoires in COVID-19. Study-level information: COVID-19 samples, acute and convalescent, were from the United States, Italy and Spain. T cells, B-cell-depleted T cells, or PBMCs provided the cDNA or gDNA that served as material.

The CDR3 length is 16 residues. CDR1 is GTSNPN and CDR2 is SVGIG in the germline V gene (reference sequence). V gave up 0 bases and J gave up 4 bases, with 16 bases separating them. Original analysis: The assay estimated nucleated cells by amplifying reference gene primers. TCRdb's copy holds only in-frame clones and misses some; the assay was immunoSEQ multiplex PCR. For V, J and clone size, that table is used; D and trimming come from the DNA. Among hundreds of thousands of clones, 80% to 85% were seen once, and the ten largest hold approximately 30%. The V and J genes are TRBV30 and TRBJ2-1; D possibly corresponds to TRBD1 (5 bases). The sequence was collected from a middle-aged man with acute or convalescent COVID-19. The sample consisted of peripheral blood. Here the CDR3 reads CAWSVGYQGVYNEQFF. CDR3 DNA sequence: TGTGCCTGGAGTGTAGGGTACCAAGGGGTTTACAATGAGCAGTTCTTC.